The rows below give T cell receptor beta chains drawn from one sample of a study of PD-1 blockade in classical Hodgkin lymphoma. Data came from immunoSEQ multiplex PCR; TCRdb stores just in-frame clones and leaves some out. Of about 92,000 clones in the sample, approximately 86% are singletons; the top ten hold approximately 17%. This specimen consisted of peripheral blood mononuclear cells (PBMCs), obtained before the fourth cycle of nivolumab. The receptor set was obtained from a human donor with classical Hodgkin lymphoma. Each CDR3 is given with its conserved first and last residue. D genes are given only for firm matches. Size values are once, few and many counts, or a class for expanded clones, and some rows have none.

>TRBV27|-|13|TRBJ2-6|-
TGTGCCAGCTCGGACTCTGGGGCCAACGTCCTGACTTTC
CASSDSGANVLTF
>TRBV5-8|-|16|TRBJ1-2|-
TGTGCCAGCAGCTTGGGGCAGGGATATCTGGGGTATGGCTACACCTTC
CASSLGQGYLGYGYTF
>TRBV7-8|few|19|TRBJ2-7|TRBD2
TGTGCCAGCAGCTCAATCTCCGGACTAGCGGGAGGTCCCTCCTACGAGCAGTACTTC
CASSSISGLAGGPSYEQYF
>TRBV2|-|14|TRBJ1-2|-
TGTGCCAGCAGCCCTAACAGGGAGGATGAGGGCTACACCTTC
CASSPNREDEGYTF
>TRBV19|-|15|TRBJ2-7|TRBD2
TGTGCCAGTAGTATTCAAGCGGGAAGCTCCTACGAGCAGTACTTC
CASSIQAGSSYEQYF
>TRBV9|-|16|TRBJ2-1|TRBD2
TGTGCCAGCAGCCCACAGCGGGAGGGCTCCTACAATGAGCAGTTCTTC
CASSPQREGSYNEQFF
>TRBV7-9|-|14|TRBJ2-7|-
TGTGCCAGCAGCTTAGCGGGAGGCCCCTACGAGCAGTACTTC
CASSLAGGPYEQYF
>TRBV2|-|12|TRBJ2-5|TRBD2
TGTGCCAGCGGTCTAGCGGGAGAGACCCAGTACTTC
CASGLAGETQYF
>TRBV4-3|-|15|TRBJ2-3|-
TGCGCCAGCAGCCAACGGGGATTTGGCACAGATACGCAGTATTTT
CASSQRGFGTDTQYF
>TRBV5-1|-|16|TRBJ1-4|-
TGCGCCAGCAGCTTGGGGGGCATTGGGACTAATGAAAAACTGTTTTTT
CASSLGGIGTNEKLFF
>TRBV7-6|few|15|TRBJ2-7|TRBD1
TGTGCCAGCAGCCCCACCGGGACAGGGCTATACGAGCAGTACTTC
CASSPTGTGLYEQYF
>TRBV2|-|13|TRBJ1-4|-
TGTGCCAGCAGTCGGGAGTTGGGTGAAAAACTGTTTTTT
CASSRELGEKLFF
>TRBV29-1|medium-sized|11|TRBJ1-2|-
TGCAGCGTTGGGGCGGACTATGGCTACACCTTC
CSVGADYGYTF
>TRBV5-5|-|13|TRBJ2-5|-
TGTGCCAGCAGCTTGGAACTAACAGAGACCCAGTACTTC
CASSLELTETQYF
>TRBV5-6|-|14|TRBJ1-1|-
TGTGCCAGCACCCCGACTGGGGGGGTCACTGAAGCTTTCTTT
CASTPTGGVTEAFF
>TRBV30|-|13|TRBJ1-2|-
TGTGCCTGGAGTGATCGGGACGGCTATGGCTACACCTTC
CAWSDRDGYGYTF
>TRBV5-1|-|14|TRBJ2-7|-
TGCGCCAGCAGCCGGGACATCGAAATCTACGAGCAGTACTTC
CASSRDIEIYEQYF
>TRBV28|-|13|TRBJ2-1|-
TGTGCCAGCAGCCGCCATACCTACAATGAGCAGTTCTTC
CASSRHTYNEQFF
>TRBV7-9|once|15|TRBJ1-3|-
TGTGCCAGCAGCTTAAGCCGAGCCTCTGGAAACACCATATATTTT
CASSLSRASGNTIYF
>TRBV6-5|-|15|TRBJ1-1|-
TGTGCCAGCAGTTACTCGAGGCCCATGAACACTGAAGCTTTCTTT
CASSYSRPMNTEAFF
>TRBV19|-|12|TRBJ2-1|-
TGTGCCAGTAGTATAAGCAGGGGTTTTCAGTTCTTC
CASSISRGFQFF
>TRBV19|once|13|TRBJ1-4|-
TGTGCCGTGGGGGGGGCTAACGGCGAAAAACTGTTTTTT
CAVGGANGEKLFF
>TRBV6-1|-|15|TRBJ2-7|TRBD1
TGTGCCAGCACCGAGGGGGCAGCCCAGTCCTACGAGCAGTACTTC
CASTEGAAQSYEQYF
>TRBV9|-|16|TRBJ2-2|TRBD1
TGTGCCAGCAGCCCGAGACAGGGGTGGGGAACCGGGGAGCTGTTTTTT
CASSPRQGWGTGELFF
>TRBV19|-|15|TRBJ1-4|-
TGTGCCAGTAGTGTCCCGGGACGGCAGAATGAAAAACTGTTTTTT
CASSVPGRQNEKLFF
>TRBV5-4|-|14|TRBJ2-1|-
TGTGCCAGCAGCTTCGAGGTCTCCTACAATGAGCAGTTCTTC
CASSFEVSYNEQFF
>TRBV29-1|-|16|TRBJ1-2|-
TGCAGCGTTGAAGATCTGGGCAGGGGAGGGCTCTATGGCTACACCTTC
CSVEDLGRGGLYGYTF
>TRBV18|-|16|TRBJ1-2|TRBD1
TGTGCCAGCTCACCATCTACCGGGACAGGGAACTATGGCTACACCTTC
CASSPSTGTGNYGYTF
>TRBV9|-|15|TRBJ1-2|-
TGTGCCAGCAACCCCGCCGGACAGAACTCCTATGGCTACACCTTC
CASNPAGQNSYGYTF
>TRBV18|-|16|TRBJ2-2|-
TGTGCCAGCTCACAGGGCTCCGTGGGGGTCGCCGGGGAGCTGTTTTTT
CASSQGSVGVAGELFF
>TRBV19|-|14|TRBJ1-1|TRBD1
TGTGCCAGTAGGCCGGGACAGAGGAACACTGAAGCTTTCTTT
CASRPGQRNTEAFF
>TRBV7-6|-|14|TRBJ2-1|-
TGTGCCAGCAGCTTAGCGGGAACTAAGAATGAGCAGTTCTTC
CASSLAGTKNEQFF
>TRBV5-1|-|12|TRBJ2-2|-
TGCGCCAGCAGCTTGGGAAGGCGGGAGCTGTTTTTT
CASSLGRRELFF
>TRBV9|-|15|TRBJ2-6|TRBD1
TGTGCCAGCAGCGCCCCGACAGGGCGTACCAACGTCCTGACTTTC
CASSAPTGRTNVLTF
>TRBV10-3|-|14|TRBJ2-2|TRBD1
TGTGCCACCGCCTCAGGGGGCTCAGCCGGGGAGCTGTTTTTT
CATASGGSAGELFF
>TRBV10-3|-|13|TRBJ1-1|-
TGTGCCATCACCCCGACAGAAAACACTGAAGCTTTCTTT
CAITPTENTEAFF
>TRBV5-4|once|13|TRBJ1-2|-
TGTGCCAGCAGCCCAGGGGTGGACTATGGCTACACCTTC
CASSPGVDYGYTF
>TRBV30|once|12|TRBJ1-1|-
TGTGCCTGGAGTGTGTCGGGCACTGAAGCTTTCTTT
CAWSVSGTEAFF
>TRBV7-2|-|15|TRBJ2-1|-
TGTGCCAGCAGCTTAGTGGGCGGGCTCTCCGAGCAGCAGTTCTTC
CASSLVGGLSEQQFF
>TRBV19|-|15|TRBJ2-7|-
TGTGCCAGTATGCCTTCCCAGGGTCATATTACCGAGCAGTACTTC
CASMPSQGHITEQYF
>TRBV18|-|14|TRBJ1-2|TRBD1
TGTGCCAGCTCACCCCGGGACAGCGTCTATGGCTACACCTTC
CASSPRDSVYGYTF
>TRBV10-3|-|15|TRBJ2-7|-
TGTGCCATCAGTGAGTCGGGTAGCACCCATGGTGAGCAGTACTTC
CAISESGSTHGEQYF
>TRBV30|-|14|TRBJ1-2|TRBD1
TGTGCCTGGAGTGTACTTACAGGGGCCGGGGGCTACACCTTC
CAWSVLTGAGGYTF
>TRBV2|-|15|TRBJ1-2|TRBD1
TGTGCCAGCAGTGCCCGACAGGGCTCGAACTATGGCTACACCTTC
CASSARQGSNYGYTF